These 10 T cell receptor beta chains were all obtained from the same sample, sequenced in a study of tumor-infiltrating lymphocytes in primary liver carcinoma. Co-extraction yielded RNA and DNA from approximately 22-30 mg of unsorted bulk tissue. TCR beta cDNA was prepared out of roughly 0.45 ug total RNA by means of a constant-region primer. Libraries for TCR beta were built through three nested multiplex PCR rounds, which together made up a slightly modified ARM-PCR procedure. Both of the initial two PCR rounds ran for 10 cycles and employed TRBV1-TRBV30 forward primers alongside a C-beta reverse primer. Each CDR3 protein is one row after TCRdb ran MiXCR on the multiplex PCR reads. The table lists about 64,000 distinct CDR3 sequences, about three quarters of them singletons. Sequencing used liver tumor tissue from sampling region 4. Stated subset: tumor region T4, right-lateral pole. The receptor set was obtained from a man in his forties with primary liver carcinoma and hepatitis B virus infection.

A word on this clonotype: It is unclear where the CDR3 begins or ends on the DNA, so no DNA is shown, and the CDR3 is as TCRdb lists it. V gene TRBV29-1 combines with J gene TRBJ1-3; the table's D call of TRBD1 was not tested on the DNA. Germline CDR1 reads SQVTM; CDR2 reads ANQGSEA. The CDR3 is 14 amino acids in total, end residues counted. CDR3 loop: CSVGGGTVMNTTYF.

Comment on this clonotype: Sequence at one end of the junction differs from germline and may be a read error. The rearrangement uses TRBV6-1 and TRBJ1-5; a weak D match, TRBD1 (5 bases). CDR1 MNHNS and CDR2 SASEGT come from the germline V gene. The CDR3 spans 16 residues. The CDR3 reads CVSSRFELGDNQPQHF. CDR3 DNA sequence: TGTGTCAGCAGTAGGTTCGAGTTGGGGGACAATCAGCCCCAGCATTTT.

The V gene is TRBV11-3, the J gene TRBJ2-1, with 11 nucleotides matching TRBD2. The CDR3 totals 13 residues. Germline V lookup: CDR1 SGHNT, CDR2 YENEEA. The junction had 6 bases not matched to a gene; V was cut back by 5 bases and J by 12 bases. CDR3 bases: TGTGCCAGCAGCGTACTAGCGGGAGCCGGGCAGTTCTTC. As protein: CASSVLAGAGQFF. The full variable domain, rest sourced from reference TRBV11-3 and TRBJ2-1, is EAGVVQSPRYKIIEKKQPVAFWCNPISGHNTLYWYLQNLGQGPELLIRYENEEAVDDSQLPKDRFSAERLKGVDSTLKIQPAELGDSAVYLCASSVLAGAGQFFGPGTRLTVL.

Within the sample, this clonotype is medium-sized. The gene calls are TRBV4-2 and TRBJ2-1; 10 nucleotides line up with TRBD2. J was trimmed by 3 bases and V by 2 bases; bases with no gene match: 7. Germline V CDR1 and CDR2: LGHNA, YNFKEQ. The CDR3 length is 17 residues. CDR3 region: CASSQLSGRAVYNEQFF. CDR3 sequence (DNA): TGTGCCAGCAGCCAACTGAGCGGGAGGGCCGTCTACAATGAGCAGTTCTTC.

By share, this clonotype counts as medium-sized. The rearrangement joins TRBV4-2 to TRBJ2-7; 7 bases are a match to TRBD1. The length of the CDR3 is 14 residues. CDR1 LGHNA and CDR2 YNFKEQ come from the germline V gene. V was clipped by 1 base and J by 3 bases; unmatched bases: 3. In nucleotides, the CDR3 is TGTGCCAGCAGCCAAGGACAGGGTGACTACGAGCAGTACTTC. Its protein is CASSQGQGDYEQYF.

The rearrangement joins TRBV29-1 to TRBJ2-3; 11 bases fit TRBD2. The CDR3 loop spans 15 amino acids. The germline V gene has CDR1 SQVTM and CDR2 ANQGSEA. V lost 8 bases, J lost 6 bases, and 13 bases stayed unmatched. This CDR3 is CSLTGTSGFMDTQYF. The CDR3 DNA reads as TGCAGCCTTACCGGGACTAGCGGATTCATGGATACGCAGTATTTT.

This clonotype was seen more than once but under ten times. The germline gene is not matched at one end of the junction; a read error may be the cause. The chain is built from TRBV11-2 and TRBJ2-7, with a possible D match to TRBD2 (5 bases). CDR3 length: 14 amino acids. Per the germline V gene, CDR1 is SGHAT and CDR2 is FQNNGV. CDR3 nucleotide sequence: TGTGCCAGCAGCTCTAACGGGAACTCCTACGAGCAGTATTTC. This codes for CASSSNGNSYEQYF.

As concerns this clonotype: One end of the junction does not line up with germline, which may come from a read error. The chain joins TRBV11-3 to TRBJ2-6, with a tentative D call TRBD1 (5 bases). The V gene's germline CDR1 is SGHNT and CDR2 YENEEA. The CDR3 length is 16 residues. CDR3 sequence: CAGSSTVQCGANVLTF. In nucleotides, the CDR3 is TGTGCCGGCAGCTCGACAGTACAGTGTGGGGCCAACGTCCTGACTTTC.

The chain joins TRBV7-9 to TRBJ2-1; TRBD1 aligns across 7 bases. The germline CDR1 and CDR2 sequences are SEHNR and FQNEAQ (reference sequence). After removal of 5 bases from V and 6 bases from J, the junction contained 10 bases not matched to a gene. CDR3 length equals 15 residues. The DNA for the CDR3 is TGTGCCAGCAGCATGTATAGGGGGCAGAGCAATGAGCAGTTCTTC. Translated, it gives CASSMYRGQSNEQFF. The entire variable domain, with the rest obtained from reference TRBV7-9 and TRBJ2-1, is as follows: DTGVSQNPRHKITKRGQNVTFRCDPISEHNRLYWYRQTLGQGPEFLTYFQNEAQLEKSRLLSDRFSAERPKGSFSTLEIQRTEQGDSAMYLCASSMYRGQSNEQFFGPGTRLTVL.

This clonotype occurred once. Germline and junction disagree at one end, which may indicate a read error. The gene calls are TRBV6-1 and TRBJ2-6; D possibly corresponds to TRBD2 (5 bases). This CDR3 contains 16 residues. Germline V gene lookup returns CDR1 MNHNS and CDR2 SASEGT. CDR3 sequence reads: CASSDRRGSEANVLTF. The CDR3 DNA reads as TGTGCCAGCAGTGACAGACGGGGTTCTGAGGCCAACGTTCTGACTTTC.